Following are 32 T cell receptor beta chains from one sample sequenced in a study of T cell responses to AZD1222 COVID-19 vaccine. Here immunoSEQ multiplex PCR was the method, and the copy in TCRdb shows in-frame clones only, minus some. The sample lists just under 150,000 clones, roughly 87% seen once, with around 1.7% in the top ten. Sequences were derived from peripheral blood, sampled 28 days after the second AZD1222 dose. These receptors originate from an adult who received the AZD1222 COVID-19 vaccine.

The V call is TRBV29-1, the J call TRBJ1-1; 8 nucleotides line up with TRBD1. V gave up 6 bases and J gave up 5 bases; unmatched junction bases: 8. This CDR3 has 13 amino acids. Germline loops: CDR1 SQVTM, CDR2 ANQGSEA. The CDR3 is CSVKQGGRTEAFF. In nucleotides, the CDR3 is TGCAGCGTCAAACAGGGGGGACGTACTGAAGCTTTCTTT.

V is TRBV5-4 and J is TRBJ2-5, with TRBD2 matching 10 bases. Germline-derived CDR1 and CDR2 are SGHNT and YYREEE (reference sequence). This CDR3 has 14 amino acids. The trim removed 4 bases at V and 5 bases at J, leaving 5 bases unmatched. The chain's CDR3 is CASSVGLAKETQYF. DNA for the CDR3: TGTGCCAGCAGCGTGGGACTAGCGAAGGAGACCCAGTACTTC.

This sequence joins TRBV7-6 and TRBJ2-5; D gene ambiguous. Trimming took 3 bases from V and 7 from J, leaving 9 bases between them. The CDR3 is 12 amino acids. Per germline, CDR1 SGHVS and CDR2 FNYEAQ. The DNA for the CDR3 is TGTGCCAGCAGCTTCCCCTCTGGGACCCAGTACTTC. It encodes CASSFPSGTQYF.

This rearrangement joins TRBV7-2 to TRBJ2-3; 9 positions match TRBD2. This CDR3 spans 17 amino acids. Germline trimming cut 1 base from V and 4 bases from J; bases unmatched to any gene: 9. The germline V gene encodes CDR1 SGHTA and CDR2 FQGNSA. This CDR3 reads CASSLVASGINADTQYF. As DNA, the CDR3 is TGTGCCAGCAGCTTAGTGGCTAGCGGGATCAACGCAGATACGCAGTATTTT.

The gene calls are TRBV14 and TRBJ2-2, with D perhaps TRBD1 (6 bases). V was trimmed by 3 bases and J by 2 bases, leaving 13 bases between them. CDR3 length: 16 amino acids. Germline assignment: CDR1 SGHDN and CDR2 FVKESK. The CDR3: CASSHLGARNTGELFF. The CDR3 DNA sequence: TGTGCCAGCAGCCACCTGGGGGCTCGAAACACCGGGGAGCTGTTTTTT. The complete variable domain, with remaining parts taken from reference TRBV14 and TRBJ2-2, reads EAGVTQFPSHSVIEKGQTVTLRCDPISGHDNLYWYRRVMGKEIKFLLHFVKESKQDESGMPNNRFLAERTGGTYSTLKVQPAELEDSGVYFCASSHLGARNTGELFFGEGSRLTVL.

The V gene is TRBV12-5, the J gene TRBJ1-5; possibly TRBD1 for D (6 bases). The CDR3 runs to 14 residues. In germline, CDR1 is LGHNT, CDR2 FRNRAP. V lost 1 base to trimming and J lost 4 bases, with 8 bases between them. The CDR3 loop is CASGLAGENQPQHF. The DNA for the CDR3 is TGTGCTAGTGGTTTGGCAGGGGAAAATCAGCCCCAGCATTTT.

The J gene is TRBJ2-1, the V gene TRBV30, with 16 bases identical to TRBD2. In germline, CDR1 is GTSNPN, CDR2 SVGIG (reference sequence). The CDR3 totals 18 residues. V shed 7 bases, J shed 3 bases, and the junction held 12 bases outside the gene matches. The CDR3 loop reads CASRGLAGGPTGYNEQFF. For the CDR3, the DNA is TGTGCCTCGAGGGGACTAGCGGGAGGGCCTACTGGCTACAATGAGCAGTTCTTC.

The J gene is TRBJ1-1, the V gene TRBV28, with D unclear. Trimming pared 3 bases from V and 0 bases from J, leaving 8 bases between. Germline assignment: CDR1 MDHEN and CDR2 SYDVKM. The CDR3 loop spans 14 amino acids. This CDR3 is CASSFSEMNTEAFF. The CDR3 coding sequence is TGTGCCAGCAGTTTTTCAGAGATGAACACTGAAGCTTTCTTT.

V and J are TRBV15 and TRBJ1-2; a weak D match, TRBD1 (5 bases). V was cut by 0 bases and J by 6 bases, with 14 bases left in between. This CDR3 spans 15 amino acids. Germline values: CDR1 LNHNV, CDR2 YYDKDF (reference sequence). The CDR3 loop reads CATSRDPAGPDGYTF. CDR3 bases: TGTGCCACCAGCAGAGACCCCGCGGGGCCGGATGGCTACACCTTC.

The V gene is TRBV19, the J gene TRBJ2-3; D is perhaps TRBD2 (6 bases). Germline V gene data show CDR1 as LNHDA and CDR2 as SQIVND (reference sequence). The CDR3 consists of 17 residues. Between the trimmed V and J ends, which lost 8 bases and 4 bases, there was a span of 25 bases. The CDR3 reads CASGSGTSERWADTQYF. CDR3 bases: TGTGCCAGTGGATCAGGGACTTCCGAGCGTTGGGCAGATACGCAGTATTTT. Drawing the rest from reference TRBV19 and TRBJ2-3, the complete variable domain is DGGITQSPKYLFRKEGQNVTLSCEQNLNHDAMYWYRQDPGQGLRLIYYSQIVNDFQKGDIAEGYSVSREKKESFPLTVTSAQKNPTAFYLCASGSGTSERWADTQYFGPGTRLTVL.

The gene calls are TRBV18 and TRBJ2-7, with 11 bases identical to TRBD2. With 2 bases clipped from V and 3 bases from J, the junction kept 6 bases outside the gene matches. Germline CDR1 is KGHSH and CDR2 is LQKENI. The CDR3 extends over 16 amino acids. The CDR3 spells CASSPGLAGGGYEQYF. As DNA, the CDR3 is TGTGCCAGCTCACCAGGACTAGCGGGCGGGGGCTACGAGCAGTACTTC.

V and J are TRBV18 and TRBJ2-7; 11 positions match TRBD2. Germline V lookup: CDR1 KGHSH, CDR2 LQKENI. The length of the CDR3 is 20 residues. J lost 6 bases, V lost 3 bases, and 22 bases had no gene match. CDR3 coding DNA: TGTGCCAGCTCACCCGCCCAAAGACTAGCGGGATTACTCCCTAAGGGCGAGCAGTACTTC. It encodes CASSPAQRLAGLLPKGEQYF.

This clone has only one observation. The chain employs TRBV7-3 and TRBJ2-2; D perhaps matches TRBD2 (5 bases). Germline V gene data show CDR1 as SGHTA and CDR2 as FQGTGA. V was clipped by 6 bases and J by 0 bases, with 11 bases between them. The CDR3 is 15 residues long. The CDR3 is CASSEGGPNTGELFF. In DNA, the CDR3 is TGTGCCAGCAGTGAGGGCGGACCGAACACCGGGGAGCTGTTTTTT.

The chain has TRBV30 and TRBJ2-3; TRBD2 is a possible D gene (6 bases). The germline V and J ends were trimmed by 0 bases and 4 bases, with 8 bases remaining between them. The CDR3 extends over 13 amino acids. Germline CDR1 reads GTSNPN; CDR2 reads SVGIG (reference sequence). This chain's CDR3 is CAWSVTGADTQYF. The CDR3 DNA sequence: TGTGCCTGGAGTGTAACGGGGGCAGATACGCAGTATTTT.

The chain carries TRBV9 and TRBJ1-1, with D uncertain. CDR1 and CDR2 (germline): SGDLS, YYNGEE. This CDR3 has 12 amino acids. V was shortened by 10 bases and J by 1 base, with 11 bases between the two germline ends. CDR3 amino acids: CAPFCPNTEAFF. The CDR3 coding sequence is TGTGCCCCATTCTGTCCGAACACTGAAGCTTTCTTT.

J is TRBJ1-5 and V is TRBV6-1; D is unclear. CDR3 length: 15 residues. V gave up 3 bases and J gave up 1 base, with 10 bases separating them. Germline V lookup: CDR1 MNHNS, CDR2 SASEGT. The chain's CDR3 is CASSEMGFSNQPQHF. The DNA for the CDR3 is TGTGCCAGCAGTGAGATGGGGTTCAGCAATCAGCCCCAGCATTTT.

Only a few counts were recorded for this clone. The CDR3 protein is CATSDLPPLGREETQYF. CDR3 DNA: TGTGCCACCAGTGATTTGCCCCCTCTGGGTCGAGAAGAGACCCAGTACTTC. V and J are TRBV24-1 and TRBJ2-5, with D unclear. With 0 bases removed from V and 3 bases from J, the gap between germline ends came to 16 bases. The CDR3 is 17 amino acids. Looked up from germline, CDR1 is KGHDR and CDR2 is SFDVKD.

V gene TRBV21-1 combines with J gene TRBJ1-2; the D segment call TRBD1 is taken from the table without a DNA check. TRBV21-1 is a pseudogene segment. The CDR3 runs 16 residues. The CDR3 loop reads CASRGSGRGFNYGYTF. DNA for the CDR3: TGTGCCAGCAGGGGTTCGGGCAGGGGGTTTAACTATGGCTACACCTTC.

The V call is TRBV28, the J call TRBJ1-2; possibly TRBD1 for D (5 bases). The CDR3 is made up of 12 amino acids. The V end lost 6 bases, the J end lost 8 bases, and 13 bases lay between the germline ends. Germline values: CDR1 MDHEN, CDR2 SYDVKM. CDR3 nucleotides: TGTGCCAGCAGATTCAGGGCGGAGGGCTACACCTTC. Translated: CASRFRAEGYTF.

This chain uses TRBV14 with TRBJ1-1, with no clear D. CDR3 size: 15 residues. Germline values: CDR1 SGHDN, CDR2 FVKESK. Trimming shortened V by 0 bases and J by 0 bases, and 8 bases separated the two germline ends. The chain's CDR3 is CASSQDAALNTEAFF. In DNA form, the CDR3 reads TGTGCCAGCAGCCAAGATGCGGCCCTGAACACTGAAGCTTTCTTT.

The rearrangement links TRBV11-2 to TRBJ1-4; perhaps TRBD1 as D (5 bases). Germline CDR1 reads SGHAT; CDR2 reads FQNNGV. V was cut by 4 bases and J by 3 bases, with 18 bases left in between. The CDR3 is 17 amino acids. CDR3 nucleotides: TGTGCCAGCAGCTGGCCTGGCAGGGAGGGAGCTAATGAAAAACTGTTTTTT. As protein: CASSWPGREGANEKLFF.

V gene TRBV7-3 combines with J gene TRBJ2-1; 12 bases align to TRBD2. After removal of 5 bases from V and 7 bases from J, the junction contained 6 bases not matched to a gene. The CDR3 is 15 amino acids. Germline V CDR1 and CDR2: SGHTA, FQGTGA. The CDR3 bases are TGTGCCAGCAGCGGGGGACTAGCGGGCCTAAATGAGCAGTTCTTC. The encoded protein is CASSGGLAGLNEQFF.

This chain joins TRBV5-6 and TRBJ2-2, with unresolved D. The CDR3 totals 14 residues. Trimming pared 2 bases from V and 4 bases from J, leaving 9 bases between. CDR1 is SGHDT, CDR2 YYEEEE, per germline. Here the CDR3 DNA reads TGTGCCAGCAGCTTTGCAGGCACCACCGGGGAGCTGTTTTTT. Residues: CASSFAGTTGELFF.

This chain links TRBV9 with TRBJ2-7, with 8 bases identical to TRBD1. The germline gives CDR1 SGDLS, CDR2 YYNGEE. V lost 0 bases to trimming and J lost 3 bases; unmatched junction nucleotides: 2. CDR3 length equals 14 residues. The CDR3 reads CASSVGTGNYEQYF. CDR3 sequence (DNA): TGTGCCAGCAGCGTAGGGACAGGGAACTACGAGCAGTACTTC.

This clone was seen once. V is TRBV6-2 or TRBV6-3 and J is TRBJ1-6; D unclear. The CDR3 contains 14 residues. V dropped 2 bases and J dropped 9 bases, with 11 bases sitting between them. Germline lookup yields CDR1 MNHEY and CDR2 SVGEGT. The CDR3 region has the DNA TGTGCCAGCAGTTACGGTCCGGAGGCTTCACCCCTCCACTTT. Encoded protein: CASSYGPEASPLHF.

V and J are TRBV7-7 and TRBJ2-2; a weak D match, TRBD1 (6 bases). Trimming pared 1 base from V and 5 bases from J, leaving 14 bases between. The CDR3 is 16 amino acids. The germline V gene has CDR1 SSHAT and CDR2 FNYEAQ (reference sequence). The CDR3, as DNA: TGTGCCAGCAGCTTAGGAGGGGGAGTCGGGACCGGGGAGCTGTTTTTT. Its translation: CASSLGGGVGTGELFF.

J is TRBJ1-4 and V is TRBV9; D possibly corresponds to TRBD1 (6 bases). This CDR3 is built from 15 residues. Deletions cut 0 bases from V and 7 bases from J, with 13 bases between. CDR1 and CDR2 (germline): SGDLS, YYNGEE. The CDR3 protein is CASSVVGGEGEKLFF. Here the CDR3 DNA reads TGTGCCAGCAGCGTAGTGGGGGGCGAGGGTGAAAAACTGTTTTTT.

The chain joins TRBV24-1 to TRBJ1-1, with D perhaps TRBD1 (6 bases). Looked up from germline, CDR1 is KGHDR and CDR2 is SFDVKD. The CDR3 covers 13 residues. The germline V and J ends were trimmed by 7 bases and 1 base, with 9 bases remaining between them. CDR3 region: CATSVGANTEAFF. The CDR3 bases are TGTGCCACCAGCGTGGGGGCGAACACTGAAGCTTTCTTT.

The chain couples TRBV11-3 to TRBJ2-1; D unresolved. V gave up 5 bases and J gave up 9 bases, with 26 bases separating them. The CDR3 has 17 amino acids. CDR1 is SGHNT, CDR2 YENEEA, per germline. The CDR3 here is CASSPSRYVSRDGEQFF. The CDR3 DNA reads as TGTGCCAGCAGCCCCTCCCGTTATGTTTCCCGCGATGGTGAGCAGTTCTTC.

The chain employs TRBV28 and TRBJ1-1; D unclear. The V end lost 3 bases, the J end lost 1 base, and 9 bases lay between the germline ends. The CDR3 has 14 amino acids. Germline V lookup: CDR1 MDHEN, CDR2 SYDVKM. In DNA, the CDR3 is TGTGCCAGCAGTTTGATGGTGGGGAACACTGAAGCTTTCTTT. It yields the protein CASSLMVGNTEAFF.

V is TRBV18 and J is TRBJ2-1; 8 bases are shared with TRBD2. The ends lost 6 bases at V and 1 base at J; junction bases unmatched: 14. Germline assignment: CDR1 KGHSH and CDR2 LQKENI. This CDR3 contains 18 residues. CDR3 DNA: TGTGCCAGCTCCATGAGGCGGGAGGCCGTGGGGTCCTACAATGAGCAGTTCTTC. It encodes CASSMRREAVGSYNEQFF.

The rearrangement joins TRBV30 to TRBJ1-5; 7 bases agree with TRBD1. Germline assignment: CDR1 GTSNPN and CDR2 SVGIG (reference sequence). The CDR3 is 17 amino acids. Germline trimming cut 0 bases from V and 6 bases from J; bases unmatched to any gene: 14. The CDR3 loop is CAWSVYRGRQGGQPQHF. The CDR3 DNA is TGTGCCTGGAGTGTATATCGGGGCCGACAGGGCGGTCAGCCCCAGCATTTT.